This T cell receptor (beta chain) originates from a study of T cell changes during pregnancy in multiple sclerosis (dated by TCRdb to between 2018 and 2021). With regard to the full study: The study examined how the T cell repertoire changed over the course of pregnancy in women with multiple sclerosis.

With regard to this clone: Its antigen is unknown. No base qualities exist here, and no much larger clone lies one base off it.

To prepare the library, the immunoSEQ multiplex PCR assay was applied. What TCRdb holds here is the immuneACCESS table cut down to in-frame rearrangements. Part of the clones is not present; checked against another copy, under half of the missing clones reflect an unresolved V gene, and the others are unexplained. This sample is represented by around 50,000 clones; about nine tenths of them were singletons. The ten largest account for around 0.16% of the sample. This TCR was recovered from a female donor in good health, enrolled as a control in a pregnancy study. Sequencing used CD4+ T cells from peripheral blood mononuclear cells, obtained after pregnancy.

The base sequence is TGTGCCACGGGACAGGGGGAGTGGGCTGGGGCCAACGTCCTGACTTTC. Protein translation: CATGQGEWAGANVLTF. The sequence links TRBV2 to TRBJ2-6; the central 11 bases match TRBD1. CDR1 and CDR2 are read off the germline V gene as SNHLY and FYNNEI. There are 16 amino acids in the CDR3, from cysteine to phenylalanine inclusive. This entry keeps only the CDR3 DNA: 48 bases, framed from base 1. Clipping removes 10 bases from V and 2 bases from J, with 7 as the unmatched junction base count.